The TCR beta chain under discussion was sequenced for a study of T cells in Graves' hyperthyroidism and ophthalmopathy. Study-level results: Ophthalmopathy was separated from stable hyperthyroidism by a 13 V-J model. Among clonotypes expanded in thyroid above 0.001, most were also found in blood.

RNA transcripts yielded amplified TCR beta CDR3 regions. The study used the HTBI primer set for a first-round RT-PCR of the TCR CDR3. Using its own MiXCR run on the multiplex PCR reads, TCRdb lists one record per CDR3 protein. The sample lists a few hundred thousand distinct CDR3 sequences, roughly 15% seen once, with over 25% in the top ten. The CDR3 has 13 residues. V was cut by 5 bases and J by 1 base, with 8 bases left in between. Germline CDR1 and CDR2: SGDLS and YYNGEE. This clonotype was detected ten times or more. Antigen specificity is unknown. The specimen sequenced was blood. The rearrangement links TRBV9 to TRBJ2-3, with D perhaps matching TRBD2 (5 bases). The receptor was isolated from a woman aged 25 to 39 with Graves' ophthalmopathy. As DNA, the CDR3 is TGTGCCAGCAGGAGGGTGGGCACAGATACGCAGTATTTT. Residues: CASRRVGTDTQYF.